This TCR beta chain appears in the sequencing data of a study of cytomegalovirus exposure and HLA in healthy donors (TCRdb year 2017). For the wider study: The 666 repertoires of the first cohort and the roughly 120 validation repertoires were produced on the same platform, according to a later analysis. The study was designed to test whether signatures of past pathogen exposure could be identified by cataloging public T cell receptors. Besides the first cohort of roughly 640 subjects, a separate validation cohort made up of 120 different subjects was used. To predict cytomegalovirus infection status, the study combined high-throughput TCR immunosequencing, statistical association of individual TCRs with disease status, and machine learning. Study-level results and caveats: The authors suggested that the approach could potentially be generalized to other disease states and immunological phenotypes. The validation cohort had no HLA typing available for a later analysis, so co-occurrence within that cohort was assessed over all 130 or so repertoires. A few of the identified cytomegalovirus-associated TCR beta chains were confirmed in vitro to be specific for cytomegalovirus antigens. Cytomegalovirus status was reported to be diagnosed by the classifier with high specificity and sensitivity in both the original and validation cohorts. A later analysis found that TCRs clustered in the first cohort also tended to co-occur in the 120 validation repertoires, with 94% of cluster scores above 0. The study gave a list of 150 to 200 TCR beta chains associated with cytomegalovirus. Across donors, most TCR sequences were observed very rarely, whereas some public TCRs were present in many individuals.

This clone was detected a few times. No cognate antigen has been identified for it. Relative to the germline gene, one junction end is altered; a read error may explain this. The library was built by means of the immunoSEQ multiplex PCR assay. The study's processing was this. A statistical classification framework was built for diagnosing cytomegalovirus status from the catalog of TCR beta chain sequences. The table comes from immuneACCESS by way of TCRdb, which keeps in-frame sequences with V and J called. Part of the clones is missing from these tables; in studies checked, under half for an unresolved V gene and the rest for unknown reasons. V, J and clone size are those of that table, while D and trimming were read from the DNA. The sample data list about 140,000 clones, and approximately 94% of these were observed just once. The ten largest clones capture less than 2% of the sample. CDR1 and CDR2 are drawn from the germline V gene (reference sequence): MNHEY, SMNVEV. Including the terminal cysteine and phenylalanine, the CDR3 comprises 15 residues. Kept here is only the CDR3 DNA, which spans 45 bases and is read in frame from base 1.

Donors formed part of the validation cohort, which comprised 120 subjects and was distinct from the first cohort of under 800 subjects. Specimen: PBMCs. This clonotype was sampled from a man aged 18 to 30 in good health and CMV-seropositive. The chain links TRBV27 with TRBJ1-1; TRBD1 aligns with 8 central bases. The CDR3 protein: CASSLLGQVNTEAFF. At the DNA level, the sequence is TGTGCCAGCAGCTTATTGGGACAGGTGAACACTGAAGCTTTCTTT.